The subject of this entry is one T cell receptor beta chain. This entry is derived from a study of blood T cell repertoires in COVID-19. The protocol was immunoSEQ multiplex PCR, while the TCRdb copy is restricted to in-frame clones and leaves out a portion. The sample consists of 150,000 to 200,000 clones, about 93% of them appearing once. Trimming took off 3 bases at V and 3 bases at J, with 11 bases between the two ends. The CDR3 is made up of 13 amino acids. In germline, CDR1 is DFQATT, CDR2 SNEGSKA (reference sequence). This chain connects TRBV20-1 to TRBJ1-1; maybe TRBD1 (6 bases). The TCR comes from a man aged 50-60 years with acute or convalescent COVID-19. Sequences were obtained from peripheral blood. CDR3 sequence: CSASTQGDTEAFF. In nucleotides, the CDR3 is TGCAGTGCTAGTACACAGGGAGACACTGAAGCTTTCTTT.